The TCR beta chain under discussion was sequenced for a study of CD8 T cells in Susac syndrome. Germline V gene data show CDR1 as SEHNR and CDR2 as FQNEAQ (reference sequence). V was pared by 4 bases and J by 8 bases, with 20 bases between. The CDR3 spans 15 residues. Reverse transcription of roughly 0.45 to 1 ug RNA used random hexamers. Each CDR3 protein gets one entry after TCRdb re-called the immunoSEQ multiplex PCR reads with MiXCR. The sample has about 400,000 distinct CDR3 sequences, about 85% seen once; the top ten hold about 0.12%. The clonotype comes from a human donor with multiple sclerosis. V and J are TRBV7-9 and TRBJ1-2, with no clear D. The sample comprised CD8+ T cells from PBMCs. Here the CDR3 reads CASSSLPRPARGYTF. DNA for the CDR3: TGTGCCAGCAGCTCCCTACCACGGCCCGCGAGGGGCTACACCTTC.